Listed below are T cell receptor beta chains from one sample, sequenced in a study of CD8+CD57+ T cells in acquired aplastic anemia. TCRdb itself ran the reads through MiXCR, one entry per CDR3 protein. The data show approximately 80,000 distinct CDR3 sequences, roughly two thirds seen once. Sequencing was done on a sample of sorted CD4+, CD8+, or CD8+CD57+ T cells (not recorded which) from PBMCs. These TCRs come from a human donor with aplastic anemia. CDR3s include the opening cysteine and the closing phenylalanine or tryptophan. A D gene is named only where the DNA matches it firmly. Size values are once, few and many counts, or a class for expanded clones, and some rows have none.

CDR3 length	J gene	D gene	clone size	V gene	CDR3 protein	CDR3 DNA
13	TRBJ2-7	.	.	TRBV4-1	CASSPLGGYEQYF	TGCGCCAGCAGCCCCCTGGGGGGCTACGAGCAGTACTTC
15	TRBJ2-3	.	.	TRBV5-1	CASSSNVLSTDTQYF	TGCGCCAGCAGCTCCAACGTGTTAAGCACAGATACGCAGTATTTT
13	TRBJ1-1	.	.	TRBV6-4	CASSDRDNTEAFF	TGTGCCAGCAGTGACCGGGACAACACTGAAGCTTTCTTT
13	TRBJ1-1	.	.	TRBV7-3	CASSFNRNTEAFF	TGTGCCAGCAGCTTTAACAGGAACACTGAAGCTTTCTTT
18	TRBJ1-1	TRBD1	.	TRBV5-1	CASSLLYWGQGRDTEAFF	TGCGCCAGCAGCTTGTTATATTGGGGACAGGGAAGAGATACTGAAGCTTTCTTT
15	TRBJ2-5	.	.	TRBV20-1	CSASGWGLREETQYF	TGCAGTGCCAGTGGCTGGGGCCTGAGGGAGGAGACCCAGTACTTC
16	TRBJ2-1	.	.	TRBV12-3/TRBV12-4	CASSFVSGNLKDEQFF	TGTGCCAGCAGTTTTGTTTCAGGGAACCTTAAGGATGAGCAGTTCTTC
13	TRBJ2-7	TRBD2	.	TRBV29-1	CSGRTGGTGEQCF	TGCAGCGGGAGAACGGGAGGAACCGGGGAGCAGTGCTTC
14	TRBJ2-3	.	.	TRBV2	CASQDDRGTDTQYF	TGTGCCAGCCAGGACGACCGGGGGACAGATACGCAGTATTTT
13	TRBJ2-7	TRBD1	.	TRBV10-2	CASSYGTEYEQYF	TGCGCCAGCAGTTACGGGACAGAATACGAGCAGTACTTC
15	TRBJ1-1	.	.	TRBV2	CASSETGRQNTEAFF	TGTGCCAGCAGTGAAACGGGACGGCAGAACACTGAAGCTTTCTTT
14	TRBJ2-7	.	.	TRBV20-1	CSARDNYLGQEQYF	TGCAGTGCTAGAGATAACTATTTAGGACAAGAGCAGTACTTC
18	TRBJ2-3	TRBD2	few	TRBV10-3	CAISGLTSGGSSTDTQYF	TGTGCCATCAGTGGCCTGACTAGCGGGGGTTCTAGCACAGATACGCAGTATTTT
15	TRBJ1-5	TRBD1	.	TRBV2	CATRQGMGSNQPQHF	TGTGCCACCAGACAGGGGATGGGGAGCAATCAGCCCCAGCATTTT
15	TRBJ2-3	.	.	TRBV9	CASSVGPDFTDTQYF	TGTGCCAGCAGCGTAGGGCCAGACTTCACAGATACGCAGTATTTT
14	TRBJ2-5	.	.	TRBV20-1	CSARGRGALETQYF	TGCAGTGCTAGGGGCCGGGGGGCATTAGAGACCCAGTACTTC
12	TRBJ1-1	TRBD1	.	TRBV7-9	CASSRDRVDAFF	TGTGCCAGCAGCAGGGACAGGGTTGATGCTTTCTTT
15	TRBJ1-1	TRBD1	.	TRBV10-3	CAISESGQGNTEAFF	TGTGCCATCAGTGAGTCGGGACAGGGGAACACTGAAGCTTTCTTT
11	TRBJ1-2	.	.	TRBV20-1	CSAFESYGYTF	TGCAGTGCTTTTGAGTCCTATGGCTACACCTTC
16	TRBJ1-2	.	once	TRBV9	CASSVDVQQPNYGYTF	TGTGCCAGCAGCGTAGATGTGCAGCAACCTAACTATGGCTACACCTTC
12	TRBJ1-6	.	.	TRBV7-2	CASSLAGVRLHF	TGTGCCAGCAGCTTAGCGGGGGTTCGCCTCCACTTT
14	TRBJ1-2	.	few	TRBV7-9	CASSSSFSNYGYTF	TGTGCCAGCAGCTCCAGTTTCTCTAACTATGGCTACACCTTC
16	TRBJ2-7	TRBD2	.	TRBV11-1	CASNPMRDGGRYEQYF	TGTGCCAGCAACCCAATGAGGGACGGGGGGAGGTACGAGCAGTACTTC
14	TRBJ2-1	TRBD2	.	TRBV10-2	CASREGGRAFFQFF	TGCGCCAGCAGAGAGGGCGGGAGGGCTTTTTTTCAGTTCTTC
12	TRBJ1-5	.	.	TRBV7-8	CASSVQTGPQHF	TGTGCCAGCAGCGTGCAGACAGGGCCCCAGCATTTT
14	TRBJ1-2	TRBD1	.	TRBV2	CASSRDSGRGGYTF	TGTGCCAGTAGCCGGGACAGTGGAAGGGGTGGCTACACCTTC